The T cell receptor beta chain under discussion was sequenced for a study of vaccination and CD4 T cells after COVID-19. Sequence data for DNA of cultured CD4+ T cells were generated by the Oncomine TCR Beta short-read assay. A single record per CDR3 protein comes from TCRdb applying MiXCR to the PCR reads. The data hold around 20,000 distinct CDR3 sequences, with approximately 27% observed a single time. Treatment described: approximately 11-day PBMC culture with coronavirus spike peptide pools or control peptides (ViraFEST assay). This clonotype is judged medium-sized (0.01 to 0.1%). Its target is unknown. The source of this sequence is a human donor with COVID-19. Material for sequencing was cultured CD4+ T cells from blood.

The chain's CDR3 is CASSLFSGGRGNTEAFF. The CDR3 region has the DNA TGTGCCAGCAGTTTATTCTCAGGGGGCAGGGGGAACACTGAAGCTTTCTTT. The chain is built from TRBV27 and TRBJ1-1; 8 bases line up with TRBD1. J gave up 1 base and V 1 base, and 8 bases lay outside the gene matches. Germline V gene sequence: CDR1 MNHEY, CDR2 SMNVEV (reference sequence). CDR3 length: 17 residues.